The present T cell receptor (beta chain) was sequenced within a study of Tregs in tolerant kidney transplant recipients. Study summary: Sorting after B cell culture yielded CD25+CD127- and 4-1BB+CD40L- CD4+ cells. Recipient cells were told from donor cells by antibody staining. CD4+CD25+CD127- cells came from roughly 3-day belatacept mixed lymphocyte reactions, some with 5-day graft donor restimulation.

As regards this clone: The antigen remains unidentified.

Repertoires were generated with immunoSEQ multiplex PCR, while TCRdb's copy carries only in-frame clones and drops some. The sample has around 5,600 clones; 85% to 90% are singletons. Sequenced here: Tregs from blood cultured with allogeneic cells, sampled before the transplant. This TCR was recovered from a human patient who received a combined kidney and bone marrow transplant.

CDR3 loop: CASSPGPNTEAFF. CDR3 coding DNA: TGTGCCAGCAGCCCTGGTCCGAACACTGAAGCTTTCTTT. The chain employs TRBV5-5 and TRBJ1-1; D uncertain. This CDR3 region has 13 residues. The V end lost 4 bases, the J end lost 1 base, and 8 bases lay between the germline ends. Germline CDR1 is SGHKS and CDR2 is YYEKEE (reference sequence). Combining the CDR3 with reference TRBV5-5 and TRBJ1-1 gives the whole variable domain DAGVTQSPTHLIKTRGQQVTLRCSPISGHKSVSWYQQVLGQGPQFIFQYYEKEERGRGNFPDRFSARQFPNYSSELNVNALLLGDSALYLCASSPGPNTEAFFGQGTRLTVV.